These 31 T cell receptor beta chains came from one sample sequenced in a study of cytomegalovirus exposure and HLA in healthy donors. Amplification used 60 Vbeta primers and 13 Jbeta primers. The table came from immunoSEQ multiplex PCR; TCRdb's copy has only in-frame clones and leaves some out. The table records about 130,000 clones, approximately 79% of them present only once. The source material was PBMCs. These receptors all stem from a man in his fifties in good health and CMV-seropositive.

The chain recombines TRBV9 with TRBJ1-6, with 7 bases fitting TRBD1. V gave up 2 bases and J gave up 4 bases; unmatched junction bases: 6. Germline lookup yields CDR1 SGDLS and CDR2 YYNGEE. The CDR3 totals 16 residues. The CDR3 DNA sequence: TGTGCCAGCAGCGTCTTAGGGGACAGTTATAATTCACCCCTCCACTTT. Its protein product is CASSVLGDSYNSPLHF.

The CDR3 loop reads CASSQQGANEKLFF. CDR3 DNA: TGTGCCAGCAGTCAACAGGGGGCTAATGAAAAACTGTTTTTT. V usage is TRBV28 and J usage is TRBJ1-4, with 8 nucleotides matching TRBD1. The germline V gene has CDR1 MDHEN and CDR2 SYDVKM. The CDR3 has 14 residues. V lost 5 bases and J lost 3; bases outside the gene matches: 2.

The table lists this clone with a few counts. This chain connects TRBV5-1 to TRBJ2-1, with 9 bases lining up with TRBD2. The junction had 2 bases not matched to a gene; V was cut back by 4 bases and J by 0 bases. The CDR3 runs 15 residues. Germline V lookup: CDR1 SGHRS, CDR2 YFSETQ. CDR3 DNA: TGCGCCAGCAGCATTAGCGGGAGCTCCTACAATGAGCAGTTCTTC. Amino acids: CASSISGSSYNEQFF.

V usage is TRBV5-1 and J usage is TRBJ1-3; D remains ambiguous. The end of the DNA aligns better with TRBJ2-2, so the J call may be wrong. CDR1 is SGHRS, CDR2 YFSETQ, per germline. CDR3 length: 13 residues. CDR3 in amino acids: CASSLQNTGELFF. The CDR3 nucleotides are TGCGCCAGCAGCTTGCAGAACACCGGGGAGCTGTTTTTT.

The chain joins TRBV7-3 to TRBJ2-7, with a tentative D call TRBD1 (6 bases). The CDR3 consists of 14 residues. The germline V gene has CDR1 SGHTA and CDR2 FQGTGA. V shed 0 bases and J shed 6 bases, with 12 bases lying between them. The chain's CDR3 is CASSLTAGAREQYF. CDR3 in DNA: TGTGCCAGCAGCTTAACGGCAGGGGCTCGCGAGCAGTACTTC.

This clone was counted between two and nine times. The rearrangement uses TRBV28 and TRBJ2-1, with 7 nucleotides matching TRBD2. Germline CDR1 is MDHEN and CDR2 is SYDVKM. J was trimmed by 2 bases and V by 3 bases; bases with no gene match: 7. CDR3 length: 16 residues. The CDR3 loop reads CASSFLSGNTYNEQFF. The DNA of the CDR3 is TGTGCCAGCAGTTTTTTGAGCGGGAATACCTACAATGAGCAGTTCTTC.

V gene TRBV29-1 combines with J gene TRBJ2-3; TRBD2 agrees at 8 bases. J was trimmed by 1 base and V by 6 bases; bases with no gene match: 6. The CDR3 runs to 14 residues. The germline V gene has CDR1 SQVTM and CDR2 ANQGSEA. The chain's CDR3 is CSVAPTSGTDTQYF. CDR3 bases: TGCAGCGTCGCTCCGACTAGCGGCACAGATACGCAGTATTTT.

The CDR3 sequence is CASSLAGGSGFIEQFF. The CDR3 nucleotides read TGTGCCAGCAGCTTAGCCGGCGGGAGTGGGTTTATTGAGCAGTTCTTC. This sequence joins TRBV7-2 and TRBJ2-1, with 7 positions matching TRBD2. CDR1 is SGHTA, CDR2 FQGNSA, per germline. The CDR3 sequence is 16 residues long. V gave up 0 bases and J gave up 9 bases; unmatched junction bases: 11.

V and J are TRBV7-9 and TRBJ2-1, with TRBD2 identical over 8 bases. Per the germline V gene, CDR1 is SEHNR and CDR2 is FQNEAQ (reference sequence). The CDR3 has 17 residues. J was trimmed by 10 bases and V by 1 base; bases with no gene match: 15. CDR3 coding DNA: TGTGCCAGCAGCTTAGGGGCCATAGCGGGGATGCTGGGGGAGCAGTTCTTC. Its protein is CASSLGAIAGMLGEQFF.

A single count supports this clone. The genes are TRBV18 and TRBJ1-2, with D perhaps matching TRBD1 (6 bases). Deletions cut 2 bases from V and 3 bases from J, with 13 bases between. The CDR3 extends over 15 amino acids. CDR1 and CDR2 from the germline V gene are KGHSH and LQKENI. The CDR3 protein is CASSPKEGVDYGYTF. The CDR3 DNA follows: TGTGCCAGCTCACCAAAAGAGGGGGTTGACTATGGCTACACCTTC.

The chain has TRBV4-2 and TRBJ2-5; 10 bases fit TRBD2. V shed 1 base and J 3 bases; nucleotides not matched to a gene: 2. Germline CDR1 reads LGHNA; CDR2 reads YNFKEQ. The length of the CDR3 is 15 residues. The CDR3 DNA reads TGTGCCAGCAGCCAAGGCGGACTAGCGGAAGAGACCCAGTACTTC. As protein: CASSQGGLAEETQYF.

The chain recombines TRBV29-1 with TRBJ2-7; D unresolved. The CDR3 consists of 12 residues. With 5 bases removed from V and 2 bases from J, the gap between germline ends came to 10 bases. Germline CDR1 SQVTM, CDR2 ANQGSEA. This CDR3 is CSVQVSPYEQYF. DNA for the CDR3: TGCAGCGTTCAGGTGTCTCCCTACGAGCAGTACTTC.

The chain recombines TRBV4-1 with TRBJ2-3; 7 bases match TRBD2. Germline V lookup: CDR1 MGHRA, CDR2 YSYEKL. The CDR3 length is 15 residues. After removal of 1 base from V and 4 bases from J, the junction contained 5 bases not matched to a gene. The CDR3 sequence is CASSQAGGGADTQYF. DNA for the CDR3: TGCGCCAGCAGCCAAGCGGGAGGAGGCGCAGATACGCAGTATTTT.

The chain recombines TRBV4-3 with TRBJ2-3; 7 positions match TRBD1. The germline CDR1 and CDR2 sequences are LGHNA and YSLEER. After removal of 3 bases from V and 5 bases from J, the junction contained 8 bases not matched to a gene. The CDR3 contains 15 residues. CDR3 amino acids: CASSHSGGVGDTQYF. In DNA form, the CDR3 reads TGCGCCAGCAGCCACTCAGGGGGAGTAGGAGATACGCAGTATTTT.

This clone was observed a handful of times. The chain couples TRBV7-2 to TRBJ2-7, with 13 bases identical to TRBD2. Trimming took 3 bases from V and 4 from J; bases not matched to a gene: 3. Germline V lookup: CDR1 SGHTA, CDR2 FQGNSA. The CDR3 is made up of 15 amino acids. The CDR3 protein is CASSLGTSGTYEQYF. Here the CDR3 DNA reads TGTGCCAGCAGCTTGGGGACTAGCGGGACATACGAGCAGTACTTC.

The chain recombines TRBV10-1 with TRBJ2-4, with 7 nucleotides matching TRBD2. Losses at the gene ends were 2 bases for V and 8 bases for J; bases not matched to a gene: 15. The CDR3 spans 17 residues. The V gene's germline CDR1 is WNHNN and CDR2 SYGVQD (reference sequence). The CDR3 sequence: CASSEAGEAGVRDIQYF. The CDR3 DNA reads TGCGCCAGCAGTGAGGCGGGGGAGGCAGGAGTTCGTGACATTCAGTACTTC.

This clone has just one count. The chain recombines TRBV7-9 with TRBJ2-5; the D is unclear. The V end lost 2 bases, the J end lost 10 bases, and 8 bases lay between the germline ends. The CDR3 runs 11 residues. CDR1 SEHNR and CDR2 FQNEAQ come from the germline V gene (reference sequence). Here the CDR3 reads CASSLFYNQYF. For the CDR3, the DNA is TGTGCCAGCAGCTTATTTTACAACCAGTACTTC.

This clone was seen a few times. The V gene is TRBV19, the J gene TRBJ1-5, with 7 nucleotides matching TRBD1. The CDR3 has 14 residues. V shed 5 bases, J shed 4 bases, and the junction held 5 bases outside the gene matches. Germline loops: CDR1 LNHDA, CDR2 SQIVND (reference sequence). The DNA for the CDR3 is TGTGCCAGTAGTTTCCAACAGGGGAATCAGCCCCAGCATTTT. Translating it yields CASSFQQGNQPQHF.

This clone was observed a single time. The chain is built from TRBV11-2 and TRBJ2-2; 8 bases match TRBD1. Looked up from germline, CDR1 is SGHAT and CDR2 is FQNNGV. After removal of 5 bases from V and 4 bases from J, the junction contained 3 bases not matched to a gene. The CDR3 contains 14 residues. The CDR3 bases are TGTGCCAGCAGCCGACAGGGGAGCACCGGGGAGCTGTTTTTT. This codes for CASSRQGSTGELFF.

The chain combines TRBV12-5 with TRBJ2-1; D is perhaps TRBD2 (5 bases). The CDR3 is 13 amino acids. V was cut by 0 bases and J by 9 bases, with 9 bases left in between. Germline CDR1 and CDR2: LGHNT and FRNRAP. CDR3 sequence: CASGLVEGSEQFF. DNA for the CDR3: TGTGCTAGTGGTTTGGTCGAGGGCAGTGAGCAGTTCTTC.

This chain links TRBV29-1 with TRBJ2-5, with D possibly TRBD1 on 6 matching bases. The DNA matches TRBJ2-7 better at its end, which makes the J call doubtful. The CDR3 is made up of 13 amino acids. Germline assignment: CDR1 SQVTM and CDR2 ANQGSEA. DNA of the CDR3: TGCAGGGGTACAGGGCTTTTCTTCTACGAGCAGTACTTC. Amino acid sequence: CRGTGLFFYEQYF.

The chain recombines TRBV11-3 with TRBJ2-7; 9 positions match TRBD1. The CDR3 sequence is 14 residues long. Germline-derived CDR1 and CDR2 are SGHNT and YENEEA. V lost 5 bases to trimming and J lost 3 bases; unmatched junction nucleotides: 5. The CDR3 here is CASSPTGQGYEQYF. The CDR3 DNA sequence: TGTGCCAGCAGCCCAACGGGACAGGGCTACGAGCAGTACTTC.

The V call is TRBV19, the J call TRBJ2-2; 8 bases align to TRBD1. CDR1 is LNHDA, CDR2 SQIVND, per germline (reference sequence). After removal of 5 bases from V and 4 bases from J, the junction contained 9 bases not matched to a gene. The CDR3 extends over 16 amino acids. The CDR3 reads CASSAAGGGLTGELFF. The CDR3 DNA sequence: TGTGCCAGTAGTGCCGCAGGGGGCGGTCTCACCGGGGAGCTGTTTTTT.

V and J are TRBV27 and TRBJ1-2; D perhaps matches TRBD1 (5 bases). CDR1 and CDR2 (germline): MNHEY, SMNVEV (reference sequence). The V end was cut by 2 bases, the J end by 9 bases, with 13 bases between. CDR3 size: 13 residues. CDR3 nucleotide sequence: TGTGCCAGCAGTTTAGGGCAGGGCTTTCGCTACACCTTC. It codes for CASSLGQGFRYTF.

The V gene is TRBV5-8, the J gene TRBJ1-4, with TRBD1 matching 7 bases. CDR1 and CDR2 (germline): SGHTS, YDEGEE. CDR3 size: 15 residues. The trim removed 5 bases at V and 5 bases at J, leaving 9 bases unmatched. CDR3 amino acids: CASRLGTVINEKLFF. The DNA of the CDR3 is TGTGCCAGCAGGCTGGGGACAGTCATAAATGAAAAACTGTTTTTT. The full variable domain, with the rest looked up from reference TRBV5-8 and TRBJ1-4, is EAGVTQSPTHLIKTRGQQATLRCSPISGHTSVYWYQQALGLGLQFLLWYDEGEERNRGNFPPRFSGRQFPNYSSELNVNALELEDSALYLCASRLGTVINEKLFFGSGTQLSVL.

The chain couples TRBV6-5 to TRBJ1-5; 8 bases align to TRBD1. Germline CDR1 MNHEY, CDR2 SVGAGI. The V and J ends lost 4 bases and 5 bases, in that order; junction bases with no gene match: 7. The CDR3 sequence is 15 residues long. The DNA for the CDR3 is TGTGCCAGCAGTTTAGACAGGGGACCCTATCAGCCCCAGCATTTT. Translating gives CASSLDRGPYQPQHF.

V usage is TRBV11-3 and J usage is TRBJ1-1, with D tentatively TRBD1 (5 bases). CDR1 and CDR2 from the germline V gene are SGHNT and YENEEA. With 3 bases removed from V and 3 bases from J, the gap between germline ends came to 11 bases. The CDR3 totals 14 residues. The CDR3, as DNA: TGTGCCAGCAGCTTCGGTACAGGTTACACTGAAGCTTTCTTT. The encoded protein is CASSFGTGYTEAFF.

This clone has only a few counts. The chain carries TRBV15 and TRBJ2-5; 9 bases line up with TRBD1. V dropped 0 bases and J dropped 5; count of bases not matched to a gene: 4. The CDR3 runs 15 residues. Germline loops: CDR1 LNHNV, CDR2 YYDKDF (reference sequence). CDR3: CATSREGQGMETQYF. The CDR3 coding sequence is TGTGCCACCAGCAGAGAGGGACAGGGAATGGAGACCCAGTACTTC.

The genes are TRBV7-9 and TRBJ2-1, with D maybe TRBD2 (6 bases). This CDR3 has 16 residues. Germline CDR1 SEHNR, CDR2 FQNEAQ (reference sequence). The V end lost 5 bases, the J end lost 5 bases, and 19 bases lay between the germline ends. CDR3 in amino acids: CASSLKAGPGNNEQFF. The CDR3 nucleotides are TGTGCCAGCAGCCTCAAGGCGGGACCGGGAAACAATGAGCAGTTCTTC.

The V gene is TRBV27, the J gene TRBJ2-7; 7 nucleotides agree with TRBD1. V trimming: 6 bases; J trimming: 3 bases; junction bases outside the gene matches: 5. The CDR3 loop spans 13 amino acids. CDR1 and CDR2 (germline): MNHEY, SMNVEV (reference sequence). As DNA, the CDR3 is TGTGCCAGCAGAAGGGACAGCTTCTACGAGCAGTACTTC. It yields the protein CASRRDSFYEQYF.

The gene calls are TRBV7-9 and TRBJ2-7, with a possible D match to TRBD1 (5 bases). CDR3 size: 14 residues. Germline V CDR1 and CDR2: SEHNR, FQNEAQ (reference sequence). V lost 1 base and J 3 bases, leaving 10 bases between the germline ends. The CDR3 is CASSLGQTFYEQYF. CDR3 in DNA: TGTGCCAGCAGCTTAGGACAGACGTTCTACGAGCAGTACTTC.